This T cell receptor (beta chain) derives from a study of cytomegalovirus exposure and HLA in healthy donors. CDR3 length: 18 amino acids. Germline CDR1 SGHNT, CDR2 YYREEE (reference sequence). Trimming took off 4 bases at V and 0 bases at J, with 20 bases between the two ends. Vbeta (60) and Jbeta (13) primers were used in the PCR. The data were produced by immunoSEQ multiplex PCR, yet TCRdb's version contains in-frame clones alone and is incomplete. The table lists about 110,000 clones, roughly three quarters of them singletons. The receptor was isolated from a woman between 18 and 29 years old in good health and CMV-seropositive. Sequenced: PBMCs. The rearrangement uses TRBV5-4 and TRBJ2-1; D is undetermined. CDR3 residues: CASSTGSLLASSYNEQFF. The CDR3 DNA follows: TGTGCCAGCAGCACCGGGTCCCTCCTCGCGAGCTCCTACAATGAGCAGTTCTTC.